A single sample is the source of the 15 T cell receptor beta chains below, sequenced in a study of vaccination effects on CD4 cells after COVID-19. With roughly nine days of culture completed, CD4+ T cells were isolated. Profiling relied on immunoSEQ multiplex PCR, and the TCRdb table lists in-frame clones only, not all of them. The data contain around 50,000 clones, about 76% of them seen just once; the ten biggest clones take up 12%. These TCRs are of unknown antigen specificity. The source was CD4+ T cells from PBMCs cultured without peptide, collected before COVID-19 vaccination. The receptors were gathered from a human donor who had a prior SARS-CoV-2 infection.

The chain is built from TRBV20-1 and TRBJ1-4, with D tentatively TRBD1 (5 bases). This CDR3 is built from 11 residues. Trimming cost V 7 bases and J 5 bases, with 8 bases left between them. The germline V gene encodes CDR1 DFQATT and CDR2 SNEGSKA (reference sequence). The CDR3 region is CSVQVNEKLFF. As DNA, the CDR3 is TGCAGTGTACAGGTCAATGAAAAACTGTTTTTT.

The V and J genes are TRBV5-1 and TRBJ2-3; D is undetermined. The CDR3 covers 12 residues. Germline V gene data show CDR1 as SGHRS and CDR2 as YFSETQ. V gave up 2 bases and J gave up 2 bases, with 3 bases separating them. CDR3 nucleotide sequence: TGCGCCAGCAGCTTTCCCACAGATACGCAGTATTTT. It specifies CASSFPTDTQYF.

The gene calls are TRBV18 and TRBJ1-1; D unresolved. The CDR3 contains 13 residues. Germline lookup yields CDR1 KGHSH and CDR2 LQKENI. With 7 bases removed from V and 0 bases from J, the gap between germline ends came to 9 bases. In DNA form, the CDR3 reads TGTGCCAGCTGGGCCGCGGTGAACACTGAAGCTTTCTTT. Amino acids: CASWAAVNTEAFF.

The rearrangement links TRBV12-5 to TRBJ2-7, with 9 bases aligning to TRBD1. CDR3 length: 16 residues. V lost 0 bases, J lost 3 bases, and 6 bases stayed unmatched. Germline lookup yields CDR1 LGHNT and CDR2 FRNRAP. The CDR3 DNA sequence: TGTGCTAGTGGTTTGGTACTGTCGGGACAGGGCTACGAGCAGTACTTC. It yields the protein CASGLVLSGQGYEQYF.

The chain recombines TRBV18 with TRBJ2-1, with D perhaps matching TRBD1 or TRBD2 (5 bases each). CDR3 length: 15 amino acids. The V gene lost 4 bases and the J gene lost 3 bases, with 13 bases spanning the gap. The germline CDR1 and CDR2 sequences are KGHSH and LQKENI. The CDR3, as DNA: TGTGCCAGCTCACAATCCGGGACGGTCTACAATGAGCAGTTCTTC. This codes for CASSQSGTVYNEQFF.

This rearrangement joins TRBV15 to TRBJ2-7; TRBD1 agrees at 7 bases. This CDR3 is 14 amino acids long. Germline V gene data show CDR1 as LNHNV and CDR2 as YYDKDF (reference sequence). The junction had 2 bases not matched to a gene; V was cut back by 3 bases and J by 0 bases. CDR3 DNA: TGTGCCACCAGCAGGACAGGGAACTCCTACGAGCAGTACTTC. Translation: CATSRTGNSYEQYF. The complete variable domain, with remaining parts taken from reference TRBV15 and TRBJ2-7, reads DAMVIQNPRYQVTQFGKPVTLSCSQTLNHNVMYWYQQKSSQAPKLLFHYYDKDFNNEADTPDNFQSRRPNTSFCFLDIRSPGLGDTAMYLCATSRTGNSYEQYFGPGTRLTVT.

The chain couples TRBV18 to TRBJ1-3, with 8 bases fitting TRBD1. The V segment lost 0 bases and the J segment 4 bases; nucleotides outside the gene matches: 5. The CDR3 is 16 amino acids. Germline lookup yields CDR1 KGHSH and CDR2 LQKENI. CDR3 amino acids: CASSPPGRGLGNTIYF. CDR3 in DNA: TGTGCCAGCTCACCACCGGGCAGGGGGCTGGGAAACACCATATATTTT. The full variable domain, its missing parts supplied by reference TRBV18 and TRBJ1-3, is NAGVMQNPRHLVRRRGQEARLRCSPMKGHSHVYWYRQLPEEGLKFMVYLQKENIIDESGMPKERFSAEFPKEGPSILRIQQVVRGDSAAYFCASSPPGRGLGNTIYFGEGSWLTVV.

The chain carries TRBV24-1 and TRBJ1-5; no firm D call. The V and J ends lost 10 bases and 3 bases respectively, with 18 bases between them. The CDR3 covers 15 residues. Germline assignment: CDR1 KGHDR and CDR2 SFDVKD. The CDR3 coding sequence is TGTGCCACTACCAAAAATGACCGATTCAATCAGCCCCAGCATTTT. Amino acids: CATTKNDRFNQPQHF.

The rearrangement uses TRBV7-9 and TRBJ1-5, with 7 nucleotides matching TRBD1. This CDR3 comprises 15 residues. CDR1 is SEHNR and CDR2 is FQNEAQ in the germline V gene (reference sequence). V shed 6 bases, J shed 5 bases, and the junction held 10 bases outside the gene matches. The CDR3 DNA follows: TGTGCCAGCAGTTCAACAGGGGCCCGCTATCAGCCCCAGCATTTT. Its translation is CASSSTGARYQPQHF.

The chain carries TRBV7-2 and TRBJ1-1; D is uncertain. Germline V gives CDR1 SGHTA, CDR2 FQGNSA. V was trimmed by 0 bases and J by 11 bases, leaving 19 bases between them. This CDR3 has 15 amino acids. The DNA for the CDR3 is TGTGCCAGCAGCTTAGCGGCACGCGCGGGAGGTCCCGCTTTCTTT. Encoded protein: CASSLAARAGGPAFF.

The rearrangement uses TRBV2 and TRBJ2-7; 8 bases fit TRBD1. In germline, CDR1 is SNHLY, CDR2 FYNNEI. Trimming cost V 5 bases and J 4 bases; bases outside gene matches: 1. This CDR3 comprises 12 residues. The CDR3 region has the DNA TGTGCCAGCAGTCGGGACAGGTACGAGCAGTACTTC. Encoded protein: CASSRDRYEQYF.

The chain couples TRBV5-1 to TRBJ2-5, with TRBD2 matching over 7 bases. The J segment lost 1 base and the V segment lost 4 bases, leaving 10 bases of the junction unmatched. CDR3 length: 16 amino acids. In germline, CDR1 is SGHRS, CDR2 YFSETQ. DNA of the CDR3: TGCGCCAGCAGCGGGGGAGCGGGACTCGGCCAAGAGACCCAGTACTTC. Its protein product is CASSGGAGLGQETQYF.

In this sample, this clone turned up once. The chain carries TRBV7-2 and TRBJ2-3; no clear D gene. The CDR3 is 12 amino acids. V was trimmed by 4 bases and J by 4 bases, leaving 6 bases between them. Germline V gene lookup returns CDR1 SGHTA and CDR2 FQGNSA. The CDR3 sequence: CASSSWADTQYF. CDR3 coding DNA: TGTGCCAGCAGCTCTTGGGCAGATACGCAGTATTTT. Supplemented by reference TRBV7-2 and TRBJ2-3, the full variable domain reads GAGVSQSPSNKVTEKGKDVELRCDPISGHTALYWYRQSLGQGLEFLIYFQGNSAPDKSGLPSDRFSAERTGGSVSTLTIQRTQQEDSAVYLCASSSWADTQYFGPGTRLTVL.

The chain recombines TRBV7-2 with TRBJ1-2; D possibly corresponds to TRBD1 (5 bases). The CDR3 is made up of 15 amino acids. Germline CDR1 reads SGHTA; CDR2 reads FQGNSA. V lost 4 bases and J 8 bases, leaving 20 bases between the germline ends. In nucleotides, the CDR3 is TGTGCCAGCAGCTCATCAAGGGGTTGGGGGAACGGCTACACCTTC. As protein: CASSSSRGWGNGYTF.

The chain combines TRBV5-4 with TRBJ1-2; no firm D call. This CDR3 comprises 13 residues. V was pared by 0 bases and J by 3 bases, with 6 bases between. CDR1 SGHNT and CDR2 YYREEE come from the germline V gene (reference sequence). The chain's CDR3 is CASSLGPDYGYTF. In DNA form, the CDR3 reads TGTGCCAGCAGCTTGGGACCGGACTATGGCTACACCTTC.